This T cell receptor beta chain was identified during a study of CD8 T cells in Susac syndrome. Study findings and constraints: The authors acknowledged that their TCR sequencing and HLA analysis involved a relatively small number of individuals.

Trimming pared 5 bases from V and 4 bases from J, leaving 7 bases between. CDR3 length: 12 amino acids. Looked up from germline, CDR1 is SEHNR and CDR2 is FQNEAQ (reference sequence). The sequenced target, TCR beta, came from blood CD8+ and CD4+ T cells. About this clonotype itself: Antigen specificity is unknown.

Reverse transcription used roughly 0.45 to 1 ug RNA and random hexamers. Across 54 Vbeta and 13 Jbeta, immunoSEQ multiplex PCR amplified TCR beta CDR3. One entry per CDR3 protein, called by TCRdb with MiXCR from the immunoSEQ multiplex PCR reads. The sample yields approximately 160,000 distinct CDR3 sequences, 90% to 95% seen once. The sample consisted of CD4+ T cells from PBMCs. The sequence was collected from a human donor in good health. The chain links TRBV7-9 to TRBJ2-3; unclear D gene. CDR3 sequence reads: CASSPRADTQYF. The CDR3 region has the DNA TGTGCCAGCAGCCCTAGGGCAGATACGCAGTATTTT.